Listed below are T cell receptor beta chains from one sample, sequenced in a study of blood T cells in healthy people across ages. TCRdb re-called the 5' RACE reads through MiXCR, storing one row per CDR3 protein. The table includes more than 900,000 distinct CDR3 sequences, roughly 28% detected once. This sample was shared with a second study, whose subject was T cells of mothers and their children.

Input material: blood. The source is a middle-aged woman in good health. The CDR3 runs from the conserved cysteine through the conserved F or W.

cdr3_length: 16
v_call: TRBV5-5
cdr3_aa: CASSSKLNGRNTEAFF

cdr3_length: 13
v_call: TRBV30
cdr3_aa: CAWGYTGNQPQHF

cdr3_length: 14
v_call: TRBV6-1
cdr3_aa: CASSVMPGGETQYF

cdr3_length: 17
v_call: TRBV5-1
cdr3_aa: CASSLPGSSSGANVLTF

cdr3_length: 15
v_call: TRBV7-9
cdr3_aa: CASSLAEGPADTQYF

cdr3_length: 14
v_call: TRBV2
cdr3_aa: CASSGLAGVSEQYF

cdr3_length: 16
v_call: TRBV7-2
cdr3_aa: CASSLATGTGDNEQFF

cdr3_length: 16
v_call: TRBV7-9
cdr3_aa: CASSHRTSGVKETQYF

cdr3_length: 14
v_call: TRBV5-5
cdr3_aa: CASTLSPQRGTQYF

cdr3_length: 16
v_call: TRBV9
cdr3_aa: CASRRQGTSGANVLTF

cdr3_length: 14
v_call: TRBV6-5
cdr3_aa: CASSKIGGRETQYF

cdr3_length: 16
v_call: TRBV28
cdr3_aa: CASSFQDGATNEKLFF

cdr3_length: 14
v_call: TRBV3-1
cdr3_aa: CASSQGLGAYEQYF

cdr3_length: 16
v_call: TRBV9
cdr3_aa: CASSATGGSGGETQYF

cdr3_length: 15
v_call: TRBV5-1
cdr3_aa: CASSPSGGTYNEQFF

cdr3_length: 14
v_call: TRBV7-2
cdr3_aa: CASSLGAEPGELFF

cdr3_length: 14
v_call: TRBV9
cdr3_aa: CASSSRTGGGEQYF

cdr3_length: 15
v_call: TRBV18
cdr3_aa: CASSWREGIQETQYF

cdr3_length: 15
v_call: TRBV9
cdr3_aa: CASSVAPGGHYEQYF

cdr3_length: 15
v_call: TRBV6-2/TRBV6-3
cdr3_aa: CASSYADRRGETQYF

cdr3_length: 12
v_call: TRBV28
cdr3_aa: CASTVGEETQYF

cdr3_length: 14
v_call: TRBV10-3
cdr3_aa: CAISTQGGYNEQFF

cdr3_length: 16
v_call: TRBV2
cdr3_aa: CASSEARDGSNYGYTF